Shown below are 23 T cell receptor beta chains from a single sample sequenced in a study of blood T cell repertoires in COVID-19. The protocol was immunoSEQ multiplex PCR, while the TCRdb copy is restricted to in-frame clones and leaves out a portion. This sample carries approximately 310,000 clones, 80% to 90% of them seen once, and the ten largest clones take 1%. Input material: peripheral blood. The receptors stem from a man aged 50-59 years with active or convalescent COVID-19.

The chain links TRBV11-2 to TRBJ2-5; 11 bases are a match to TRBD2. V was pared by 3 bases and J by 2 bases, with 2 bases of the junction left unmatched. The germline V gene has CDR1 SGHAT and CDR2 FQNNGV. The CDR3 runs 15 residues. The CDR3 region has the DNA TGTGCCAGCAGCTTGTCTAGCGGGGGGCAAGAGACCCAGTACTTC. As protein: CASSLSSGGQETQYF.

This chain connects TRBV5-4 to TRBJ2-2; tentatively, D is TRBD1 (6 bases). Germline CDR1 is SGHNT and CDR2 is YYREEE (reference sequence). V gave up 4 bases and J gave up 0 bases, with 10 bases separating them. The CDR3 runs 15 residues. For the CDR3, the DNA is TGTGCCAGCAGCGCGGACAGCGCGAACACCGGGGAGCTGTTTTTT. Translated: CASSADSANTGELFF.

The rearrangement joins TRBV19 to TRBJ1-5; D is perhaps TRBD1 (6 bases). This CDR3 has 16 amino acids. Trimming removed 4 bases at V and 0 bases at J, with 13 bases between. From germline, CDR1 is LNHDA and CDR2 SQIVND (reference sequence). The CDR3 DNA follows: TGTGCCAGTAGTACTGACAGGATCCATAGCAATCAGCCCCAGCATTTT. Residues: CASSTDRIHSNQPQHF.

The rearrangement links TRBV5-1 to TRBJ2-1; possible D gene TRBD1, 7 bases. Germline loops: CDR1 SGHRS, CDR2 YFSETQ. There are 16 residues in the CDR3. Between the trimmed V and J ends, which lost 6 bases and 8 bases, there was a span of 24 bases. CDR3 bases: TGCGCCAGCACTAAAGGGGGCGCGGGAACACTCTATGAGCAGTTCTTC. Protein sequence: CASTKGGAGTLYEQFF.

CDR3 bases: TGTGCCACCCGAAGGGGTAATAATTCACCCCTCCACTTT. Its translation is CATRRGNNSPLHF. The gene calls are TRBV13 and TRBJ1-6; weak D call: TRBD1 (5 bases). The CDR3 is 13 residues long. CDR1 and CDR2 (germline): PRHDT, FYEKMQ (reference sequence). Trimming cost V 10 bases and J 5 bases, with 12 bases left between them.

The V call is TRBV5-4, the J call TRBJ2-3; 10 bases line up with TRBD2. Losses at the gene ends were 4 bases for V and 5 bases for J; bases not matched to a gene: 4. This CDR3 has 14 residues. Germline lookup yields CDR1 SGHNT and CDR2 YYREEE (reference sequence). Written as DNA, the CDR3 is TGTGCCAGCAGCCAAGGACTAGCGGAAGATACGCAGTATTTT. It specifies CASSQGLAEDTQYF.

The V gene is TRBV28, the J gene TRBJ2-3; 8 positions agree with TRBD1. The V gene's germline CDR1 is MDHEN and CDR2 SYDVKM. The V and J ends lost 5 bases and 2 bases, in that order; junction bases with no gene match: 6. The length of the CDR3 is 15 residues. CDR3: CASSVLGQDTDTQYF. The CDR3 bases are TGTGCCAGCAGTGTTCTGGGACAGGACACAGATACGCAGTATTTT.

The rearrangement joins TRBV3-1 (or the pseudogene TRBV3-2) to TRBJ2-2, with D possibly matching TRBD2 (5 bases). Trimming took 4 bases from V and 1 from J, leaving 22 bases between them. CDR1 is LGHDT, CDR2 YNNKEL, per germline (reference sequence). This CDR3 region has 19 residues. The CDR3 is CASSPHVRNSARNTGELFF. The CDR3 nucleotides are TGTGCCAGCAGCCCTCACGTACGAAATAGCGCACGGAACACCGGGGAGCTGTTTTTT.

The chain uses TRBV6-5 and TRBJ1-1; TRBD1 might be the D (5 bases). The length of the CDR3 is 14 residues. Germline values: CDR1 MNHEY, CDR2 SVGAGI. The germline V and J ends were trimmed by 8 bases and 0 bases, with 13 bases remaining between them. The chain's CDR3 is CASSPTDMNTEAFF. The CDR3 bases are TGTGCCAGCTCCCCGACGGACATGAACACTGAAGCTTTCTTT.

The chain is built from TRBV6-1 and TRBJ2-6; 7 bases match TRBD1. This CDR3 comprises 19 residues. Germline CDR1 and CDR2: MNHNS and SASEGT. The trim removed 2 bases at V and 0 bases at J, leaving 10 bases unmatched. CDR3: CASSELRGGRASGANVLTF. CDR3 nucleotides: TGTGCCAGCAGTGAATTACGAGGGGGCCGGGCCTCTGGGGCCAACGTCCTGACTTTC.

V gene TRBV7-9 combines with J gene TRBJ1-1, with D perhaps matching TRBD1 (6 bases). Germline lookup yields CDR1 SEHNR and CDR2 FQNEAQ (reference sequence). CDR3 length equals 13 residues. V dropped 5 bases and J dropped 1 base, with 8 bases sitting between them. The CDR3 bases are TGTGCCAGCAGCCCAGGGGCGAACACTGAAGCTTTCTTT. It codes for CASSPGANTEAFF.

V and J are TRBV6-2 or TRBV6-3 and TRBJ1-5, with D uncertain. This CDR3 spans 15 amino acids. The germline V gene encodes CDR1 MNHEY and CDR2 SVGEGT. V lost 6 bases, J lost 5 bases, and 17 bases lay in between. CDR3 nucleotides: TGTGCCAGCAGCCACAGCCCGGGCGGGGATCAGCCCCAGCATTTT. Translating it yields CASSHSPGGDQPQHF.

This chain links TRBV19 with TRBJ1-1; no clear D gene. The CDR3 extends over 14 amino acids. Germline lookup yields CDR1 LNHDA and CDR2 SQIVND (reference sequence). Trimming left V 5 bases short and J 1 base short, with 11 bases between. DNA of the CDR3: TGTGCCAGTAGTGTTCGACGGGAGAACACTGAAGCTTTCTTT. This sequence encodes CASSVRRENTEAFF.

The V call is TRBV10-3, the J call TRBJ2-1, with D possibly being TRBD2 (5 bases). Trimming left V 3 bases short and J 9 bases short, with 9 bases between. CDR1 is ENHRY, CDR2 SYGVKD, per germline. This CDR3 has 12 residues. CDR3 nucleotides: TGTGCCATCAGTGACGGGGAAGGTGAGCAGTTCTTC. It codes for CAISDGEGEQFF.

This clone was seen only once. This chain uses TRBV11-3 with TRBJ2-7, with 10 nucleotides matching TRBD2. J was trimmed by 6 bases and V by 2 bases; bases with no gene match: 7. This CDR3 is built from 15 residues. Per the germline V gene, CDR1 is SGHNT and CDR2 is YENEEA. The CDR3 nucleotides are TGTGCCAGCAGCTTAAGCCCTAGCGGGAGTGTCGAGCAGTACTTC. As protein: CASSLSPSGSVEQYF. Full variable domain (missing parts from reference TRBV11-3 and TRBJ2-7): EAGVVQSPRYKIIEKKQPVAFWCNPISGHNTLYWYLQNLGQGPELLIRYENEEAVDDSQLPKDRFSAERLKGVDSTLKIQPAELGDSAVYLCASSLSPSGSVEQYFGPGTRLTVT.

This rearrangement joins TRBV19 to TRBJ1-1; D not resolved. The germline V and J ends were trimmed by 5 bases and 3 bases, with 19 bases remaining between them. Germline V lookup: CDR1 LNHDA, CDR2 SQIVND (reference sequence). This CDR3 is built from 16 residues. CDR3 sequence reads: CASSSSGNPVDTEAFF. CDR3 sequence (DNA): TGTGCCAGTAGTTCCTCCGGGAACCCGGTGGACACTGAAGCTTTCTTT.

The V gene is TRBV28, the J gene TRBJ1-2, with D tentatively TRBD1 (6 bases). The CDR3 length is 16 residues. V was shortened by 6 bases and J by 0 bases, with 17 bases between the two germline ends. Germline V gene lookup returns CDR1 MDHEN and CDR2 SYDVKM. The CDR3 spells CASRGFVGGANYGYTF. In DNA, the CDR3 is TGTGCCAGCAGGGGGTTTGTAGGGGGAGCTAACTATGGCTACACCTTC.

The V call is TRBV5-1, the J call TRBJ2-2, with 14 bases aligning to TRBD2. Germline V gene data show CDR1 as SGHRS and CDR2 as YFSETQ. Trimming took 4 bases from V and 3 from J; bases not matched to a gene: 5. The CDR3 runs 17 residues. The DNA of the CDR3 is TGCGCCAGCAGCACCGGACTAGCGGGGGGATACACCGGGGAGCTGTTTTTT. Its protein is CASSTGLAGGYTGELFF. The entire variable domain, with the rest obtained from reference TRBV5-1 and TRBJ2-2, is as follows: KAGVTQTPRYLIKTRGQQVTLSCSPISGHRSVSWYQQTPGQGLQFLFEYFSETQRNKGNFPGRFSGRQFSNSRSEMNVSTLELGDSALYLCASSTGLAGGYTGELFFGEGSRLTVL.

The V and J genes are TRBV28 and TRBJ1-6; D is perhaps TRBD1 (5 bases). The germline CDR1 and CDR2 sequences are MDHEN and SYDVKM. This CDR3 has 15 residues. V was trimmed by 8 bases and J by 2 bases, leaving 13 bases between them. CDR3 amino acids: CASAGGDPYNSPLHF. In DNA form, the CDR3 reads TGTGCCAGCGCTGGGGGGGATCCCTATAATTCACCCCTCCACTTT. Variable domain in full (rest from reference TRBV28 and TRBJ1-6): DVKVTQSSRYLVKRTGEKVFLECVQDMDHENMFWYRQDPGLGLRLIYFSYDVKMKEKGDIPEGYSVSREKKERFSLILESASTNQTSMYLCASAGGDPYNSPLHFGNGTRLTVT.

This chain joins TRBV9 and TRBJ2-3, with 7 nucleotides matching TRBD1. This CDR3 spans 15 amino acids. The V gene end was trimmed by 1 base and the J gene end by 5 bases; junction bases not matched to a gene: 7. Per the germline V gene, CDR1 is SGDLS and CDR2 is YYNGEE. This CDR3 reads CASSVTGVSGDTQYF. CDR3 nucleotide sequence: TGTGCCAGCAGCGTAACAGGGGTGTCTGGAGATACGCAGTATTTT.

In regard to this clone: Other DNA sequences in this specimen translate into the identical CDR3. The chain couples TRBV28 to TRBJ1-2; 10 bases line up with TRBD1. V shed 3 bases and J 4 bases; nucleotides not matched to a gene: 2. This CDR3 has 14 residues. Germline V CDR1 and CDR2: MDHEN, SYDVKM. The CDR3 here is CASSLGDRGYGYTF. The DNA of the CDR3 is TGTGCCAGCAGTTTGGGGGACAGGGGCTATGGCTACACCTTC.

To note about this clone: Different DNA sequences within this sample yield the same CDR3. The chain links TRBV7-3 to TRBJ1-3; D may be TRBD1 (6 bases). The CDR3 covers 14 residues. Trimming removed 2 bases at V and 4 bases at J, with 9 bases between. Germline loops: CDR1 SGHTA, CDR2 FQGTGA. The CDR3 loop is CASSLSGAGNTIYF. CDR3 sequence (DNA): TGTGCCAGCAGCTTATCAGGGGCCGGAAACACCATATATTTT. Combining the CDR3 with reference TRBV7-3 and TRBJ1-3 gives the whole variable domain GAGVSQTPSNKVTEKGKYVELRCDPISGHTALYWYRQSLGQGPEFLIYFQGTGAADDSGLPNDRFFAVRPEGSVSTLKIQRTERGDSAVYLCASSLSGAGNTIYFGEGSWLTVV.

A note on this clone: Other DNA sequences in the sample encode the same CDR3. The V and J genes are TRBV4-3 and TRBJ1-5; 10 bases align to TRBD1. The CDR3 has 16 amino acids. Losses at the gene ends were 4 bases for V and 3 bases for J; bases not matched to a gene: 6. In germline, CDR1 is LGHNA, CDR2 YSLEER. In DNA, the CDR3 is TGCGCCAGCAGCCCCACTGGGACAGGGGACAATCAGCCCCAGCATTTT. The encoded protein is CASSPTGTGDNQPQHF.